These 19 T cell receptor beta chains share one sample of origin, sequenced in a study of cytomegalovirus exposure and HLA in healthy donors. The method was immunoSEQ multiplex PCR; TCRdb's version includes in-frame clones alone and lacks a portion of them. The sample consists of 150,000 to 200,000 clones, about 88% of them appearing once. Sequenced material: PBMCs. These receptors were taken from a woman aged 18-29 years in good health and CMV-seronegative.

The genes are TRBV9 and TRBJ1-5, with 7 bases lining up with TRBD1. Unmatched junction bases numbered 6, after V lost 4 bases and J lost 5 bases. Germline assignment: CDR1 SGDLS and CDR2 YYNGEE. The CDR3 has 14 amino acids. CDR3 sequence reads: CASSPTGAHQPQHF. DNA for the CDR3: TGTGCCAGCAGCCCCACAGGGGCCCATCAGCCCCAGCATTTT. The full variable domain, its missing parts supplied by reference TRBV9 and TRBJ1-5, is DSGVTQTPKHLITATGQRVTLRCSPRSGDLSVYWYQQSLDQGLQFLIQYYNGEERAKGNILERFSAQQFPDLHSELNLSSLELGDSALYFCASSPTGAHQPQHFGDGTRLSIL.

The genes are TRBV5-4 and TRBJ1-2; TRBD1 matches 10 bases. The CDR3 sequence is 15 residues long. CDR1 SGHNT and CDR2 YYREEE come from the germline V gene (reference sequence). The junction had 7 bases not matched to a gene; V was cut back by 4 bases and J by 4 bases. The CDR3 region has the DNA TGTGCCAGCAGCAACCAGGACAGGGGGGGCTATGGCTACACCTTC. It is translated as CASSNQDRGGYGYTF. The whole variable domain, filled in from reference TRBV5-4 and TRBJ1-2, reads ETGVTQSPTHLIKTRGQQVTLRCSSQSGHNTVSWYQQALGQGPQFIFQYYREEENGRGNFPPRFSGLQFPNYSSELNVNALELDDSALYLCASSNQDRGGYGYTFGSGTRLTVV.

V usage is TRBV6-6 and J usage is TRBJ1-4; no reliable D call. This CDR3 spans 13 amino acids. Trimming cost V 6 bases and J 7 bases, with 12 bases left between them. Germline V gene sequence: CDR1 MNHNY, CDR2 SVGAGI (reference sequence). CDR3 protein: CASRRTSGEKLFF. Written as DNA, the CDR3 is TGTGCCAGCAGGCGTACCTCGGGTGAAAAACTGTTTTTT.

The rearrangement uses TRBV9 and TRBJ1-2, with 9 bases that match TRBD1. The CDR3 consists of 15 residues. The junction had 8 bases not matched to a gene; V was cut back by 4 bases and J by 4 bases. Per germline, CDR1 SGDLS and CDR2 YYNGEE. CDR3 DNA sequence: TGTGCCAGCAGCTCACCGGGACAGGGCTTCTATGGCTACACCTTC. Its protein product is CASSSPGQGFYGYTF.

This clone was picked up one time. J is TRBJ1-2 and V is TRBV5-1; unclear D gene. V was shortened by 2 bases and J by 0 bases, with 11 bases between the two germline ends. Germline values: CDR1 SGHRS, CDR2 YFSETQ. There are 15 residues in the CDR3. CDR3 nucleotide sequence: TGCGCCAGCAGCTTTCTTGAGCCCTCTAACTATGGCTACACCTTC. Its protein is CASSFLEPSNYGYTF.

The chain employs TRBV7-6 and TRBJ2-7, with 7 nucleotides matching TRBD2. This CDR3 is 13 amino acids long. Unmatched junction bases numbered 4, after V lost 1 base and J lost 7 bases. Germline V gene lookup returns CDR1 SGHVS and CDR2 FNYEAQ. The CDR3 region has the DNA TGTGCCAGCAGCTTAGGCAGGGAGGGGGAGCAGTACTTC. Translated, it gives CASSLGREGEQYF.

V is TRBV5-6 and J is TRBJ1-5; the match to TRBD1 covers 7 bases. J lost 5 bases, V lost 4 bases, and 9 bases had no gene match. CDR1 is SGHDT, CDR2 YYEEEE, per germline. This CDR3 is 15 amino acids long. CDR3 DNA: TGTGCCAGCAGCCTTGGACAGGAGGGGGATCAGCCCCAGCATTTT. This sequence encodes CASSLGQEGDQPQHF.

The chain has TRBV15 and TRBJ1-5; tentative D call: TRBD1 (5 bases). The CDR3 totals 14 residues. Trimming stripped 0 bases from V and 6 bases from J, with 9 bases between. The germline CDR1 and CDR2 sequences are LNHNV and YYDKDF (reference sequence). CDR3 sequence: CATSRDRVRQPQHF. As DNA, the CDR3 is TGTGCCACCAGCAGAGACAGGGTACGTCAGCCCCAGCATTTT.

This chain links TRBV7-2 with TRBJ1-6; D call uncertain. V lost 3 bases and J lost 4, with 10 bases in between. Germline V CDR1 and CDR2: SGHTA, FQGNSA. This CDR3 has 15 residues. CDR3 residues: CASSFQEEYNSPLHF. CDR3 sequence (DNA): TGTGCCAGCAGCTTTCAGGAGGAGTATAATTCACCCCTCCACTTT.

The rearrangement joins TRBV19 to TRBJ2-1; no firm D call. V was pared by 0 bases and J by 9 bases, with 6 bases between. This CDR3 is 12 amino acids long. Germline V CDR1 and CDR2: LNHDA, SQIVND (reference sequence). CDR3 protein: CASSIEGSEQFF. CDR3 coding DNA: TGTGCCAGTAGTATAGAGGGCAGTGAGCAGTTCTTC.

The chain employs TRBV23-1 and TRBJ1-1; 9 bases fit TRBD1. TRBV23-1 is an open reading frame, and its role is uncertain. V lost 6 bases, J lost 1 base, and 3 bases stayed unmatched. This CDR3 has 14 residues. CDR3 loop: CASSPGQGNTEAFF. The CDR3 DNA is TGCGCCAGCAGCCCGGGACAGGGGAACACTGAAGCTTTCTTT.

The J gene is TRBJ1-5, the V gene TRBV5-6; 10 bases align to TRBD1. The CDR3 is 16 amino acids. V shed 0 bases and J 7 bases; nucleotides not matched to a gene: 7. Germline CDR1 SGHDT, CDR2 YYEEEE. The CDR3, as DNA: TGTGCCAGCAGCTTGGGGTTGGGACAGGGGAGACAGCCCCAGCATTTT. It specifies CASSLGLGQGRQPQHF.

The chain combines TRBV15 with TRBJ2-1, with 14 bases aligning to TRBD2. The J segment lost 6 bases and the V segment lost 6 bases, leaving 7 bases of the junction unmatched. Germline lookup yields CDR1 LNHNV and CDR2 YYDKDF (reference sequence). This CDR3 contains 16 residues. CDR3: CATRDVGTSGGNEQFF. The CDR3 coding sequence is TGTGCCACCAGGGATGTGGGGACTAGCGGGGGCAATGAGCAGTTCTTC.

The DNA of the CDR3 is TGTGCCAGCAGTACAGGGGCCGGTACGAACACCGGGGAGCTGTTTTTT. The encoded protein is CASSTGAGTNTGELFF. V usage is TRBV27 and J usage is TRBJ2-2; 7 bases agree with TRBD1. CDR3 length equals 16 residues. The trim removed 5 bases at V and 0 bases at J, leaving 6 bases unmatched. Per the germline V gene, CDR1 is MNHEY and CDR2 is SMNVEV (reference sequence).

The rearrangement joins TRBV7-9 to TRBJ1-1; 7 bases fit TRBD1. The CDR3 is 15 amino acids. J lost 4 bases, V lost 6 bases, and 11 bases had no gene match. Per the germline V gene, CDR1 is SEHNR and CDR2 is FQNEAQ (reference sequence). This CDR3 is CASRPSTGPGTEAFF. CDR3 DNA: TGTGCCAGCAGACCATCGACAGGGCCGGGCACTGAAGCTTTCTTT.

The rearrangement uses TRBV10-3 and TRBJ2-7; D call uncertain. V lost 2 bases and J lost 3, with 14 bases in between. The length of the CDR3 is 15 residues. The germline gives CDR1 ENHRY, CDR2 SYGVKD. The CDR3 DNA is TGTGCCATCAGTGAGACCATGAGTACCGACTACGAGCAGTACTTC. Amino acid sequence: CAISETMSTDYEQYF.

Written as DNA, the CDR3 is TGTGCCAGCAGCCCAGGGGGGAGCTACGAGCAGTACTTC. Its translation is CASSPGGSYEQYF. The chain recombines TRBV7-6 with TRBJ2-7; weak D call: TRBD1 (7 bases). Germline CDR1 is SGHVS and CDR2 is FNYEAQ. The V and J ends lost 5 bases and 3 bases respectively, with 11 bases between them. The CDR3 spans 13 residues. The variable domain in full, with the rest retrieved from reference TRBV7-6 and TRBJ2-7, is GAGVSQSPRYKVTKRGQDVALRCDPISGHVSLYWYRQALGQGPEFLTYFNYEAQQDKSGLPNDRFSAERPEGSISTLTIQRTEQRDSAMYRCASSPGGSYEQYFGPGTRLTVT.

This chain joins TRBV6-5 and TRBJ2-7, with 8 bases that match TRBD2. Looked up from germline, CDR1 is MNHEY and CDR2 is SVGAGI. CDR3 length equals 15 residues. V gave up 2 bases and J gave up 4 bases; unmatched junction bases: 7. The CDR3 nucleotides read TGTGCCAGCAGTTACGCCGGGACTAGTCGATACGAGCAGTACTTC. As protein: CASSYAGTSRYEQYF.

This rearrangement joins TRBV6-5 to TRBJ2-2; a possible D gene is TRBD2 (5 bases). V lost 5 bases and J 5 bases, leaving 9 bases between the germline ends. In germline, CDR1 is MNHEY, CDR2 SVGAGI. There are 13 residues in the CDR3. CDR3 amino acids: CASSHGETGELFF. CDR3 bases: TGTGCCAGCAGTCACGGGGAAACCGGGGAGCTGTTTTTT.